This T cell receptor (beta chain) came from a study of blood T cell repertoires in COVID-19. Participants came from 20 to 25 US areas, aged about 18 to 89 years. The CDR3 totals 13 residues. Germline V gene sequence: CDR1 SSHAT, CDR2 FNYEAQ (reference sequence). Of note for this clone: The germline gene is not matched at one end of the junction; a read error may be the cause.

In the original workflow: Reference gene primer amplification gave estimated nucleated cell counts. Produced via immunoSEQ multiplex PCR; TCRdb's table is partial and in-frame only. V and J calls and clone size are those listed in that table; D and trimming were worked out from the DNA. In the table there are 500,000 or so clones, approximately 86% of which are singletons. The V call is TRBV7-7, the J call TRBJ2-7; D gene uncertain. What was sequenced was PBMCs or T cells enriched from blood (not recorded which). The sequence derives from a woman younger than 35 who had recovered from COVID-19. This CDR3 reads CASSSSGTPKQYF. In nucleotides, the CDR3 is TGTGCTAGCAGCTCCTCAGGAACGCCGAAGCAGTACTTC.